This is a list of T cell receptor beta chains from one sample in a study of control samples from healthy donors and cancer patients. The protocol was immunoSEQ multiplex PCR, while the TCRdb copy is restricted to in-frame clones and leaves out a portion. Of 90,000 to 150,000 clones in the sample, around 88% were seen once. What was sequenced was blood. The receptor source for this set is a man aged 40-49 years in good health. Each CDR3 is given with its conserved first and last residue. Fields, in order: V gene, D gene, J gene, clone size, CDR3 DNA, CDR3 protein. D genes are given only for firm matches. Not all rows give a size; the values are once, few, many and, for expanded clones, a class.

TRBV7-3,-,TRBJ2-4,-,TGTGCCAGCAGCCGGGGGAACAAAAACATTCAGTACTTC,CASSRGNKNIQYF
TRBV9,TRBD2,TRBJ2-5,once,TGTGCCAGCAGCGTAGAGACTAGCGGCCAAGAGACCCAGTACTTC,CASSVETSGQETQYF
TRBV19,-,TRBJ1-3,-,TGTGCCAGTAGTATTGCGGATATTACTGGAAACACCATATATTTT,CASSIADITGNTIYF
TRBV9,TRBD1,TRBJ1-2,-,TGTGCCAGCAGCGTAAGTAAGACCCCCGACCGTCGGGACAGTTACTATGGCTACACCTTC,CASSVSKTPDRRDSYYGYTF
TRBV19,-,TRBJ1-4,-,TGTGCCAGTAGATGGGGAGTAGGGGATGAAAAACTGTTTTTT,CASRWGVGDEKLFF
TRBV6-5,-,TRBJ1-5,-,TGTGCCAGCATGGTCTCATATAGCAATCAGCCCCAGCATTTT,CASMVSYSNQPQHF
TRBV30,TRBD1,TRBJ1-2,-,TGTGCCTGGAGGACCCCCGGACAGGGGGTATACTATGGCTACACCTTC,CAWRTPGQGVYYGYTF
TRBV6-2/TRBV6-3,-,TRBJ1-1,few,TGTGCCAGCAGTTACGGGCAACCCCTGGCTTTCTTT,CASSYGQPLAFF
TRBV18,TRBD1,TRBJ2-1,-,TGTGCCAGCTCACCGGGGACAGCTTACAATGAGCAGTTCTTC,CASSPGTAYNEQFF
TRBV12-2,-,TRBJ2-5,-,TGTGCAAGTCGCTCGGACGAGGAACGACAGGGTAGGAGGGAGACCCAGTACTTC,CASRSDEERQGRRETQYF
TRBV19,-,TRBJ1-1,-,TGTGCCAGTACCTGGACAGACTTGAACACTGAAGCTTTCTTT,CASTWTDLNTEAFF
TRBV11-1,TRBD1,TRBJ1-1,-,TGTGCCAGCAGCTTGGACAGGGGATTCACTGAAGCTTTCTTT,CASSLDRGFTEAFF
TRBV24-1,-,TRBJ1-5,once,TGTGCCACCAGTGATCGGACCGAGTTAGGGCCCCAGCATTTT,CATSDRTELGPQHF
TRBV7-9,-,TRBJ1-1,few,TGTGCCAGCAGCTTAGGGCAAAGGGACACTGAAGCTTTCTTT,CASSLGQRDTEAFF
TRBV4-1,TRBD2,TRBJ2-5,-,TGCGCCAGCAGCCAAGAGTTGGGGACTAGCGGGGAGACCCAGTACTTC,CASSQELGTSGETQYF
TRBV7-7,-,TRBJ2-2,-,TGTGCCAGCAGCTTAAATGGCGGGAACACCGGGGAGCTGTTTTTT,CASSLNGGNTGELFF
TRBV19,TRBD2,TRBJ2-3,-,TGTGCCAGTAGTATGGCCAGCGGGGGCACTAGCACAGATACGCAGTATTTT,CASSMASGGTSTDTQYF
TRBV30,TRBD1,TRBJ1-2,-,TGTGCCTGGAGAAGGGACAGGCGATATGGCTACACCTTC,CAWRRDRRYGYTF
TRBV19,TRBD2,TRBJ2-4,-,TGTGCCAGCCAAACGGGGGGATTAGCCAAAAACATTCAGTACTTC,CASQTGGLAKNIQYF